This T cell receptor (beta chain) was identified during a study of cytomegalovirus exposure and HLA in healthy donors. General observations from the study: HLA allele associations emerged for about 16,000 TCR beta sequences in a later analysis, at 0.05 false discovery rate. Equally common other TCR beta chains were less clonally expanded than HLA-associated ones, a later analysis found.

The V and J ends lost 6 bases and 0 bases, in that order; junction bases with no gene match: 8. Germline V gene lookup returns CDR1 SNHLY and CDR2 FYNNEI. The CDR3 is 15 residues long. With regard to this clone: What it binds is not known.

The primer mix had 60 Vbeta and 13 Jbeta primers. Some clones are missing from TCRdb's copy, which holds only in-frame ones; the method was immunoSEQ multiplex PCR. The sample records nearly 300,000 clones, 75% to 90% being singletons. This receptor was taken from a man in his forties in good health and CMV-seropositive. Sequenced input: PBMCs. The gene calls are TRBV2 and TRBJ2-7, with 7 positions matching TRBD1. CDR3 loop: CASRDRLLSSYEQYF. The CDR3, as DNA: TGTGCCAGCAGGGACAGGCTACTGAGCTCCTACGAGCAGTACTTC.